This TCR beta chain comes out of a study of shared clonotypes between healthy human individuals. V was trimmed by 0 bases and J by 3 bases, leaving 6 bases between them. This CDR3 has 13 amino acids. Per germline, CDR1 SGHAT and CDR2 FQNNGV. The study's findings and limits: Sample collection involved blood only; tissue repertoires are likely different.

Concerning this clone itself: Its antigen is not identified.

Repertoires were generated with immunoSEQ multiplex PCR, while TCRdb's copy carries only in-frame clones and drops some. The sample consists of millions of clones, about 93% of them appearing once. Positively selected for CCR7, the CD45RO-negative cells used as naive CD8 cells excluded terminally differentiated effector memory CD45RA+ cells. Recent acute infections and vaccinations were absent in the healthy HIV-negative adult donors. This receptor was obtained from a man aged 18 to 29 in good health. Some clones in this sample may be carry-over from other donors' samples. The sequencing sample was made of naive CD8+ T cells from PBMCs. The chain recombines TRBV11-2 with TRBJ2-7; D remains unclear. The CDR3 DNA sequence: TGTGCCAGCAGCTTAGAAAGTGACTACGAGCAGTACTTC. Protein: CASSLESDYEQYF.